Listed below are T cell receptor beta chains from one sample, sequenced in a study of CD8+CD57+ T cells in acquired aplastic anemia. MiXCR, run by TCRdb on the reads, gives a single entry per CDR3 protein. The data hold about 200,000 distinct CDR3 sequences, with approximately 35% observed a single time. Sequenced material: sorted CD4+, CD8+, or CD8+CD57+ T cells (not recorded which) from PBMCs. Receptor source: a human donor in good health, serving as a control. CDR3s include the opening cysteine and the closing phenylalanine or tryptophan. Fields, in order: D gene, J gene, CDR3 length, clone size, V gene, CDR3 DNA, CDR3 protein. The D gene is left open where the match is weak. Size is omitted from some rows. Given values are once, few, many or a class for expanded clones.

>-|TRBJ2-7|12|many|TRBV13
TGTGCCAGCAGCTTCCGGTACTACGAGCAGTACTTC
CASSFRYYEQYF
>TRBD1|TRBJ1-2|15|few|TRBV6-5
TGTGCCAGCAGTTCCCGGACAGGGGGTAACTATGGCTACACCTTC
CASSSRTGGNYGYTF
>-|TRBJ1-2|13|many|TRBV11-2
TGTGCCATCTTCCAGGTTCGGAACTATGGCTACACCTTC
CAIFQVRNYGYTF
>-|TRBJ2-1|15|-|TRBV11-1
TGTGCCAGCAGCTCAGGGTTCGTGTCCTACAATGAGCAGTTCTTC
CASSSGFVSYNEQFF
>TRBD1|TRBJ2-7|14|-|TRBV5-4
TGTGCCAGCAGCTCCAGGGACAGGAACTACGAGCAGTACTTC
CASSSRDRNYEQYF
>TRBD2|TRBJ2-3|16|-|TRBV2
TGTGCCAGCACCATGGGCGGGGGGAGGATCACAGATACGCAGTATTTT
CASTMGGGRITDTQYF
>TRBD2|TRBJ2-5|15|-|TRBV4-1
TGCGCCAGCAGCTCTACGGGACTAGCGGGAGAGACCCAGTACTTC
CASSSTGLAGETQYF
>TRBD1|TRBJ1-1|14|-|TRBV19
TGTGCCAGTAGTATCGGACAGGGTGTCGCTGAAGCTTTCTTT
CASSIGQGVAEAFF
>TRBD2|TRBJ2-1|15|-|TRBV10-2
TGCGCCAGCAGTGAAGGTAGCGGGGCGTACAATGAGCAGTTCTTC
CASSEGSGAYNEQFF
>-|TRBJ1-6|14|many|TRBV7-9
TGTGCCAGCAGCTTTAGCACCTATAATTCACCCCTCCACTTT
CASSFSTYNSPLHF
>-|TRBJ2-7|14|many|TRBV5-6
TGTGCCAGCACTTTATCCGGCAAGACCTACGAGCAGTACTTC
CASTLSGKTYEQYF
>TRBD2|TRBJ2-1|21|-|TRBV12-3/TRBV12-4
TGTGCCAGCAGACCTGTTAGAGAGCGGGGGGCCTACAAAACCTCCTACAATGAGCAGTTCTTC
CASRPVRERGAYKTSYNEQFF
>TRBD1|TRBJ1-1|15|-|TRBV29-1
TGCAGCGTTGTCGCGATGGGACAGGTAGACACTGAAGCTTTCTTT
CSVVAMGQVDTEAFF
>TRBD1|TRBJ2-5|16|few|TRBV5-1
TGCGCCAGCAGCCCCGGGATGGACAGGAGAACAGAGACCCAGTACTTC
CASSPGMDRRTETQYF
>-|TRBJ1-5|14|once|TRBV4-1
TGCGCCAGCAGCTCCCCGGGAGGGAACCAGCCCCAGCATTTT
CASSSPGGNQPQHF
>-|TRBJ2-2|14|many|TRBV29-1
TGCAGCGCCAGCACTAAGTTTGGCACCGGGGAGCTGTTTTTT
CSASTKFGTGELFF
>-|TRBJ1-2|14|many|TRBV11-2
TGTGCCAGCAGCCCCGTGAGTAGAGGGATCGGCTACACCTTC
CASSPVSRGIGYTF
>TRBD1|TRBJ1-3|16|-|TRBV20-1
TGCAGTGCACCAATACAGGGGATGGGATCTGGAAACACCATATATTTT
CSAPIQGMGSGNTIYF
>-|TRBJ2-6|17|few|TRBV12-3/TRBV12-4
TGTGCCAGCAGTTTAGCGGAGGGGCTGGCCGGGGCCAACGTCCTGACTTTC
CASSLAEGLAGANVLTF
>TRBD2|TRBJ2-7|15|few|TRBV5-1
TGCGCCAGCAGCGTGGGACTAGCGGGGTCCTACGAGCAGTACTTC
CASSVGLAGSYEQYF
>-|TRBJ1-1|13|-|TRBV6-2/TRBV6-3
TGTGCCAGCAGGTACCCGGGAGGAAGGGAAGCTTTCTTT
CASRYPGGREAFF
>-|TRBJ1-2|13|many|TRBV20-1
TGCAGTGCCACAGGCCTATCCAACTATGGCTACACCTTC
CSATGLSNYGYTF
>-|TRBJ1-5|12|-|TRBV6-1
TGTGCCAGCAGCCAAGACAGCAGCCACCAGCATTTT
CASSQDSSHQHF
>TRBD1|TRBJ1-2|13|-|TRBV2
TGTGCCAGCAGGATGGGACAGGGTTTGGGCTACACCTTC
CASRMGQGLGYTF
>TRBD1|TRBJ1-5|13|-|TRBV7-8
TGTGCCAGCAGCCGGACAGGGTATCAGCCCCAGCATTTT
CASSRTGYQPQHF
>-|TRBJ1-3|14|few|TRBV4-1
TGCGCCAGCAGCCGCGGGGAGACTGGAAACACCATATATTTT
CASSRGETGNTIYF
>-|TRBJ1-2|15|-|TRBV4-1
TGCGCCAGCAGCCGCGAGGGCAGCGTTACCTATGGCTACACCTTC
CASSREGSVTYGYTF
>TRBD1|TRBJ1-1|14|many|TRBV29-1
TGCAGCGTCGTACCGGGACAGGCCAACACTGAAGCTTTCTTT
CSVVPGQANTEAFF
>TRBD1|TRBJ1-2|15|many|TRBV2
TGTGCCAGCAGTCTCCAGGGGGCGGACGTCTATGGCTACACCTTC
CASSLQGADVYGYTF
>-|TRBJ2-7|13|-|TRBV20-1
TGCAGTGCTAACAGGGCCTCGACCTACGAGCAGTACTTC
CSANRASTYEQYF
>-|TRBJ2-1|15|-|TRBV2
TGTGCCAGCAGTGAAATACAGGGAGTAGTCTATGAGCAGTTCTTC
CASSEIQGVVYEQFF
>TRBD1|TRBJ2-7|13|many|TRBV6-5
TGTGCCAGCAGTACAGGGGGCTTTTACGAGCAGTACTTC
CASSTGGFYEQYF
>-|TRBJ2-1|14|-|TRBV5-1
TGCGCCAGCAGCTTGGCCCCCCGGGCTGGTGAGCAGTTCTTC
CASSLAPRAGEQFF
>-|TRBJ2-7|16|few|TRBV28
TGTGCCAGCAGTCCTATGACGTCGTATGTGGGGTACGAGCAGTACTTC
CASSPMTSYVGYEQYF
>-|TRBJ2-2|16|-|TRBV25-1
TGTGCCAGCAGTGAAAAAAACGGACCGTACACCGGGGAGCTGTTTTTT
CASSEKNGPYTGELFF
>-|TRBJ1-2|16|many|TRBV7-9
TGTGCCAGCAGCCCCAGTGGAGCAGGGTCGAACTATGGCTACACCTTC
CASSPSGAGSNYGYTF
>-|TRBJ1-1|13|many|TRBV5-1
TGCGCCAGCCGAATACAGGAGTTCACTGAAGCTTTCTTT
CASRIQEFTEAFF
>-|TRBJ2-3|14|-|TRBV29-1
TGCAGCGTTGAATCTCTAACTAGCACAGATACGCAGTATTTT
CSVESLTSTDTQYF